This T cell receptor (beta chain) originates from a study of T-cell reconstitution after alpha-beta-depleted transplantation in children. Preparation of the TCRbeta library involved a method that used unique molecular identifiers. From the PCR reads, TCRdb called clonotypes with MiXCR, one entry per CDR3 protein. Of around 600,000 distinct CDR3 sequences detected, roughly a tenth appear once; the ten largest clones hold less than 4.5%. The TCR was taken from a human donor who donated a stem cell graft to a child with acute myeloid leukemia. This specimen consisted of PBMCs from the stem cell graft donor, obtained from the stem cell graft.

In DNA, the CDR3 is TGCAGTGCTAGGAAACTAGCGGGCTACGAGCAGTACTTC. Translation gives CSARKLAGYEQYF. This chain connects TRBV20-1 to TRBJ2-7; TRBD2 matches at 9 bases. Germline assignment: CDR1 DFQATT and CDR2 SNEGSKA (reference sequence). With V trimmed by 3 bases and J by 3 bases, 3 bases remained unmatched. The CDR3 spans 13 residues.